Sequencing of this TCR beta chain was carried out in a study of T-cell memory formation after mild COVID-19 (dated by TCRdb to the early 2020s). For the study in its entirety: Most TCR sequence clusters were specific to one of the two donors. Longitudinal TCRalpha and TCRbeta repertoire sequencing tracked T-cell clones expanding and contracting after mild COVID-19 in two donors. The cohort comprised two young, previously healthy adult volunteers, one female and one male.

Trimming removed 1 base from V and 6 bases from J, leaving 13 bases between the germline ends. Including cysteine and phenylalanine, the CDR3 has 15 amino acids. Of the read, only the CDR3 DNA is kept; its 45 bases are in frame from base 1. Via the germline V gene, CDR1 is MGHRA and CDR2 YSYEKL. Ficoll-Paque density gradient centrifugation was used to isolate PBMCs. TCRdb names Illumina NovaSeq 6000 as the instrument used. Using 5'RACE with constant-segment primers, TCRalpha and TCRbeta cDNA libraries were constructed, with sample barcodes and unique molecular identifiers added in the process. Trizol reagent was used to extract RNA from every sample. Library amplification was performed in two PCR steps, and a second sample barcode and Illumina TruSeq adapters were introduced in the second step. Sequencing of the libraries was done on an Illumina NovaSeq, producing 2 x 150 bp paired-end reads. The original methods were these. Demultiplexing of reads and collapsing into UMI-guided consensus sequences were performed with migec v1.2.7. Using mixcr v2.1.11, UMI consensuses were aligned to TRA and TRB V and J templates and then assembled into clonotypes. A clonotype was counted as expanded or contracted only if both edgeR and NoisET called the change significant, with noise models trained on biological replicates. For edgeR calls, the thresholds were a false discovery rate-adjusted p below 0.01 and a log2 fold-change of 1. As an exploratory analysis of dynamics, PCA with hierarchical clustering was applied to max-normalized trajectories of the 1000 most abundant clonotypes. Each responding clone was given a CD4 or CD8 phenotype based on the CD4+ and CD8+ repertoires, which had been sequenced separately. TCRdb reworked the public reads: Q25 trimming with fastp, MiXCR clone assembly, productive beta chains retained. Rows merge per CDR3 protein into single entries with the most common DNA and genes. The V and J calls come from TCRdb's annotation, not from the publication. The sample records around 300,000 distinct CDR3 sequences, roughly a fifth of which are singletons. Around 21% of the sample comes from the top ten.

This clonotype appeared a few times. Its antigen has not been determined. No much larger clonotype is one base removed from it; base qualities were not supplied. Results the study describes overall, beyond this receptor: Only a couple of mild cases were covered by the study, and larger cohorts that include severe cases with pre-infection samples were considered necessary. SARS-CoV-2 specificity was not confirmed for the second-wave clones peaking on day 37. Contracting CD4+ clones were located mainly in the CM and EM memory subsets, whereas CD8+ clones were found to be enriched in EMRA. From day 15 to 85, contracting clones showed balanced CD4/CD8 phenotypes, whereas a second wave of clones that expanded from day 15 to 37 leaned towards CD4+. The detection of some responding clones in pre-infection memory suggests that pre-existing cross-reactive memory T cells joined the SARS-CoV-2 response.

The V and J segments used are TRBV4-1 and TRBJ1-5; the D gene cannot be resolved reliably. The receptor was derived from a young man who had mild COVID-19 (a few samples of this study predate the infection). The sample titles of this study are shuffled in the database, so cell type and time point are left out; the donor was told from shared clones. The sequencing input was PBMCs or a T cell subset sorted from them (not recorded which). This receptor has the CDR3 CASSQGPDEAQPQHF. DNA sequence: TGCGCCAGCAGCCAAGGTCCAGATGAGGCTCAGCCCCAGCATTTT.